This TCR beta chain was sequenced in a study of immune evolution from preneoplasia to lung adenocarcinoma. Between the mid-2010s and the late 2010s, patients underwent resection in Japan or China. H&E slides confirmed each diagnosis, reviewed by two pathologists independently. The study's findings and limits: From normal lung to invasive adenocarcinoma, top clone frequencies appeared to decrease. Clonality was highest in normal lung, lower in later-stage lesions apparently.

Germline loops: CDR1 MNHEY, CDR2 SMNVEV (reference sequence). Trimming removed 6 bases from V and 0 bases from J, with 15 bases in between. The CDR3 contains 16 residues. The protocol was immunoSEQ multiplex PCR, while the TCRdb copy is restricted to in-frame clones and leaves out a portion. The sample contains approximately 3,700 clones, about 80% of which appear only once. Of note for this clone: Its antigen is undetermined.

The rearrangement joins TRBV27 to TRBJ2-1; D may be TRBD2 (6 bases). The sequencing input was FFPE adjacent normal lung tissue. The clonotype comes from a person aged 60 to 85 with lung adenocarcinoma. The CDR3 nucleotides read TGTGCCAGCAGCCCGCCTCGGGAGTCCTCCTACAATGAGCAGTTCTTC. It is translated as CASSPPRESSYNEQFF.